Listed here are 6 T cell receptor beta chains from one sample, sequenced in a study of CD8 T cells in ankylosing spondylitis. TCRdb called the 5' RACE reads again in MiXCR, with one record for every CDR3 protein. The data contain under 450,000 distinct CDR3 sequences, about 15% of them singletons. Their specific antigens are unknown. Whole-study findings and limits: About 8 highly homologous variants made up a TCR beta motif, and this motif appeared characteristic of ankylosing spondylitis blood.

Input material: blood, either unsorted or a sorted T cell fraction (not recorded which). The receptor set was obtained from a male donor with ankylosing spondylitis.

This clonotype has only one observation. The germline gene is not matched at one end of the junction; a read error may be the cause. V is TRBV3-1 and J is TRBJ2-1; 7 positions agree with TRBD2. The length of the CDR3 is 19 residues. Germline values: CDR1 LGHDT, CDR2 YNNKEL (reference sequence). The CDR3 loop is CACSLSWGGGASSYNEQFF. The CDR3 DNA sequence: TGTGCCTGCAGCCTCTCCTGGGGGGGGGGAGCGAGCTCCTACAATGAGCAGTTCTTC.

The genes are TRBV7-3 and TRBJ2-7; TRBD1 agrees at 7 bases. After removal of 3 bases from V and 7 bases from J, the junction contained 6 bases not matched to a gene. The CDR3 is 13 amino acids. The germline CDR1 and CDR2 sequences are SGHTA and FQGTGA. Here the CDR3 reads CASSLSGTAEQYF. The CDR3 region has the DNA TGTGCCAGCAGCTTGTCCGGGACAGCGGAGCAGTACTTC.

CDR3 coding DNA: TGCAGTGCTAGAATGGCGGGTGCGGGTGAGCAGTTCTTC. Protein: CSARMAGAGEQFF. V gene TRBV20-1 combines with J gene TRBJ2-1; possible D gene TRBD2, 5 bases. The ends were cut back, 2 bases at V and 9 bases at J, with 14 bases in the middle. The CDR3 has 13 residues. Germline values: CDR1 DFQATT, CDR2 SNEGSKA (reference sequence).

This clonotype was seen ten or more times. This chain links TRBV10-3 with TRBJ2-3; TRBD1 might be the D (6 bases). The CDR3 has 16 amino acids. Between the trimmed V and J ends, which lost 2 bases and 1 base, there was a span of 13 bases. Germline CDR1 reads ENHRY; CDR2 reads SYGVKD. The CDR3 nucleotides read TGTGCCATCAGTGAGGGGACAAAGGGCGGCACAGATACGCAGTATTTT. Protein sequence: CAISEGTKGGTDTQYF.

V is TRBV5-5 and J is TRBJ2-2, with D perhaps being TRBD1 or TRBD2 (5 bases each). The germline V and J ends were trimmed by 2 bases and 6 bases, with 14 bases remaining between them. The CDR3 extends over 15 amino acids. Germline V CDR1 and CDR2: SGHKS, YYEKEE (reference sequence). The chain's CDR3 is CASSFKSQGPGELFF. CDR3 in DNA: TGTGCCAGCAGCTTTAAGTCCCAGGGACCCGGGGAGCTGTTTTTT.

The chain uses TRBV12-3 or TRBV12-4 and TRBJ1-3; D remains unclear. CDR3 length: 14 amino acids. The V end was cut by 2 bases, the J end by 4 bases, with 9 bases between. In DNA form, the CDR3 reads TGTGCCAGCAGTTTAATGAATCGAGGAAACACCATATATTTT. Residues: CASSLMNRGNTIYF.